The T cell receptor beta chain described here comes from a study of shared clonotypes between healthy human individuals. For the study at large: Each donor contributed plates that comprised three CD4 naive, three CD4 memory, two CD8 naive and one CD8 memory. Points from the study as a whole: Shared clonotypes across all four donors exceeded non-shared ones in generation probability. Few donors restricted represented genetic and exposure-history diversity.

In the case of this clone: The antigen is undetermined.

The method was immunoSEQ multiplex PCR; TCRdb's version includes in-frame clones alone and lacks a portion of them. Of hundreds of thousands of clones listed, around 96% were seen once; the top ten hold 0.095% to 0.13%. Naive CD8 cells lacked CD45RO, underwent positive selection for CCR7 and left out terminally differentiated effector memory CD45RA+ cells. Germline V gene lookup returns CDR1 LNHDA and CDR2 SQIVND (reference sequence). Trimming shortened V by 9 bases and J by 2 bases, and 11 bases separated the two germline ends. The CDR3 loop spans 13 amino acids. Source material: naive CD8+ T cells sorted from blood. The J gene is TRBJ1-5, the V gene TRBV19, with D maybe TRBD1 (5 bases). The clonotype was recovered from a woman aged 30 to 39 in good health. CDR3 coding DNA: TGTGCCAGCGAGACAGTAGGCAATCAGCCCCAGCATTTT. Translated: CASETVGNQPQHF.